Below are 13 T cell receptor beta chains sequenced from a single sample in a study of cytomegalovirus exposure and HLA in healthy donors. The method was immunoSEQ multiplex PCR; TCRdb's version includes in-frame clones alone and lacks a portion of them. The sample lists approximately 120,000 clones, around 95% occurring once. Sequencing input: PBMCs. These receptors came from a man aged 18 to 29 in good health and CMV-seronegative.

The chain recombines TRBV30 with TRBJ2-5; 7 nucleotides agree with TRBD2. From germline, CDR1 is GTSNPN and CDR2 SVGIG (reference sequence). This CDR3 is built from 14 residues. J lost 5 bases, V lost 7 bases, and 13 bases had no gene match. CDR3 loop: CASLSSGEGETQYF. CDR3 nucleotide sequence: TGTGCCTCCTTATCTAGCGGAGAGGGGGAGACCCAGTACTTC.

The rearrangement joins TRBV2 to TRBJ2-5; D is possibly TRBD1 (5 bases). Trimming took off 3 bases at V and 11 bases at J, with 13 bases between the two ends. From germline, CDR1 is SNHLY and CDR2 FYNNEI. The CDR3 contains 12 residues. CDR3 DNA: TGTGCCAGCAGTGAGCGAGCTCCAGGGCAGTACTTC. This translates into CASSERAPGQYF.

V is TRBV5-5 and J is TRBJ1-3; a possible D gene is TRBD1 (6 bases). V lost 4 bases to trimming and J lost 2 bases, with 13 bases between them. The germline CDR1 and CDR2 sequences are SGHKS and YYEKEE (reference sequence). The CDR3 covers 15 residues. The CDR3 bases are TGTGCCAGCAGCCCCAGGGGTTCTCCTGGAAACACCATATATTTT. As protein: CASSPRGSPGNTIYF.

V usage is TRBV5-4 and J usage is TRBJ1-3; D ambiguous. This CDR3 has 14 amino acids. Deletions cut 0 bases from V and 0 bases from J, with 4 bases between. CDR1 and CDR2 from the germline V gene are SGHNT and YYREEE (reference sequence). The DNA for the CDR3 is TGTGCCAGCAGCTTGGGTTACTCTGGAAACACCATATATTTT. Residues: CASSLGYSGNTIYF.

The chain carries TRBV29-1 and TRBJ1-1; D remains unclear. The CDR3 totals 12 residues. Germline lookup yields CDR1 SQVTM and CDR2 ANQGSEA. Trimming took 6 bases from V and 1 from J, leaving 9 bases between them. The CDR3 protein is CSVATGNTEAFF. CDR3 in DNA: TGCAGCGTGGCGACGGGGAACACTGAAGCTTTCTTT.

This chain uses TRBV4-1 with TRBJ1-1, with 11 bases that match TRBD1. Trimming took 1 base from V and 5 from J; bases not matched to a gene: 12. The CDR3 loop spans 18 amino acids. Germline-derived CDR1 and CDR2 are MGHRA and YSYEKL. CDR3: CASSQGTGGLIVLTEAFF. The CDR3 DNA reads TGCGCCAGCAGCCAAGGGACAGGGGGCTTAATCGTGTTGACTGAAGCTTTCTTT.

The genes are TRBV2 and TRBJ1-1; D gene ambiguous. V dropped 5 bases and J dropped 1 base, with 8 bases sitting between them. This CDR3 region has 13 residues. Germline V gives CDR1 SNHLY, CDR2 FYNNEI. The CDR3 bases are TGTGCCAGCAGTACTTATACGAACACTGAAGCTTTCTTT. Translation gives CASSTYTNTEAFF.

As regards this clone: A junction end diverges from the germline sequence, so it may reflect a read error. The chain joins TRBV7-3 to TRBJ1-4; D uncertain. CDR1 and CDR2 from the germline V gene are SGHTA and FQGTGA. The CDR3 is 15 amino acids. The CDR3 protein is CASSLSGRTRETLFF. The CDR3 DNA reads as TGTGCCAGCAGCTTAAGCGGGCGGACTCGAGAAACACTGTTTTTT. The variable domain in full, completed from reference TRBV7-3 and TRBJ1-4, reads GAGVSQTPSNKVTEKGKYVELRCDPISGHTALYWYRQSLGQGPEFLIYFQGTGAADDSGLPNDRFFAVRPEGSVSTLKIQRTERGDSAVYLCASSLSGRTRETLFFGSGTQLSVL.

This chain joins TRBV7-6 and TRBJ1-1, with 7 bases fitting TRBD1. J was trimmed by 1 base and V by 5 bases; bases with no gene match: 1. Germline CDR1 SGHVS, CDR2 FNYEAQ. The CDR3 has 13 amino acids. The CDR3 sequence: CASSRDRNTEAFF. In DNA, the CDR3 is TGTGCCAGCAGCCGGGACAGGAACACTGAAGCTTTCTTT.

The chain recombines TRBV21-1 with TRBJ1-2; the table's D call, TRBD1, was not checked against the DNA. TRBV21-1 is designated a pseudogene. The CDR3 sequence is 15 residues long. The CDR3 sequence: CASSKGAGLFYGYTF. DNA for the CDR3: TGTGCCAGCAGCAAAGGGGCAGGGCTTTTCTATGGCTACACCTTC.

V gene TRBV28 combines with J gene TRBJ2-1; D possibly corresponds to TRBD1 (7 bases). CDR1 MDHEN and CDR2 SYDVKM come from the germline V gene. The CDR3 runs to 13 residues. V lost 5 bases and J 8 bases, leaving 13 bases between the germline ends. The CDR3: CASSLARGDEQFF. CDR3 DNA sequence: TGTGCCAGCAGTCTGGCCAGGGGGGATGAGCAGTTCTTC. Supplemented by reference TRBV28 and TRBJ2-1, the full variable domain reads DVKVTQSSRYLVKRTGEKVFLECVQDMDHENMFWYRQDPGLGLRLIYFSYDVKMKEKGDIPEGYSVSREKKERFSLILESASTNQTSMYLCASSLARGDEQFFGPGTRLTVL.

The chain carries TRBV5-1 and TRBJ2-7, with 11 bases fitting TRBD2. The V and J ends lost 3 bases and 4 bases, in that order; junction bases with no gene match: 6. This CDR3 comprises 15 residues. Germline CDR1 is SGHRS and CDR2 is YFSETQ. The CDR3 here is CASSSTTSGKYEQYF. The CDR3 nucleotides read TGCGCCAGCAGCTCTACGACTAGCGGGAAATACGAGCAGTACTTC.

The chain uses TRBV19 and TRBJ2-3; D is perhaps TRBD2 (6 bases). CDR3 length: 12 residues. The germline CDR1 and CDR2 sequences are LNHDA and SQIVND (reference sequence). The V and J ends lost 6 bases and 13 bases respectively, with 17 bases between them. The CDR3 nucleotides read TGTGCCAGTAGCGTGGCCGCGGGACTTGAGTATTTT. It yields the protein CASSVAAGLEYF.